Presented here are 28 T cell receptor beta chains from one specimen sequenced in a study of identical twins. TCRdb reprocessed the 5' RACE reads with MiXCR, giving one entry per CDR3 protein. The data show about 240,000 distinct CDR3 sequences, roughly 13% seen once. The same sample was also studied in work on yellow fever vaccine responses in identical twins.

Specimen: memory (CD45RO+) T cells sorted from blood. The receptors shown here come from a woman aged 18 to 35 in good health.

This clonotype turned up a few times. The rearrangement joins TRBV12-3 or TRBV12-4 to TRBJ2-1; 10 nucleotides agree with TRBD1. After removal of 5 bases from V and 7 bases from J, the junction contained 8 bases not matched to a gene. The CDR3 contains 15 residues. In DNA form, the CDR3 reads TGTGCCAGCAGTACCGGGACAGGGGTTGGTAATGAGCAGTTCTTC. This codes for CASSTGTGVGNEQFF.

The CDR3 DNA reads TGTGCCAGCAGCTTTGGGGTTGCCAACACCGGGGAGCTGTTTTTT. It codes for CASSFGVANTGELFF. This chain links TRBV7-8 with TRBJ2-2; D gene unclear. The ends were cut back, 3 bases at V and 2 bases at J, with 10 bases in the middle. The CDR3 covers 15 residues. CDR1 and CDR2 from the germline V gene are SGHVS and FQNEAQ.

This clonotype has at least ten counts. The chain recombines TRBV28 with TRBJ1-2; TRBD1 aligns across 8 bases. After removal of 0 bases from V and 7 bases from J, the junction contained 4 bases not matched to a gene. This CDR3 region has 14 residues. From germline, CDR1 is MDHEN and CDR2 SYDVKM. The CDR3 nucleotides are TGTGCCAGCAGTTTATGGGACAGGGCCCTTGGCTACACCTTC. Its translation is CASSLWDRALGYTF.

The sample holds many counts of this clonotype. CDR3 bases: TGCAGTGCGGATGAACATAGCAATGAGCAGTTCTTC. The encoded protein is CSADEHSNEQFF. The chain carries TRBV20-1 and TRBJ2-1; the D is unclear. Between the trimmed V and J ends, which lost 6 bases and 6 bases, there was a span of 12 bases. In germline, CDR1 is DFQATT, CDR2 SNEGSKA (reference sequence). This CDR3 region has 12 residues.

This clonotype was observed a few times. V gene TRBV19 combines with J gene TRBJ1-1; no firm D call. Trimming cost V 1 base and J 2 bases, with 11 bases left between them. This CDR3 spans 15 amino acids. CDR1 and CDR2 from the germline V gene are LNHDA and SQIVND (reference sequence). The CDR3 DNA reads as TGTGCCAGTAGTATAGGAGGACGGGGTAACACTGAAGCTTTCTTT. Translated: CASSIGGRGNTEAFF.

The chain uses TRBV21-1 and TRBJ2-5; the table's D gene call, TRBD1, was not cross checked with the DNA. TRBV21-1 corresponds to a pseudogene. This CDR3 is built from 15 residues. The CDR3 sequence is CASSKLGGAKETQYF. As DNA, the CDR3 is TGTGCCAGCAGCAAATTGGGGGGGGCGAAAGAGACCCAGTACTTC.

The chain links TRBV28 to TRBJ1-1, with unresolved D. Germline CDR1 MDHEN, CDR2 SYDVKM. This CDR3 has 13 amino acids. V shed 6 bases and J shed 1 base, with 9 bases lying between them. The CDR3 region has the DNA TGTGCCAGCAGAGATCAACCGAACACTGAAGCTTTCTTT. This translates into CASRDQPNTEAFF.

The J gene is TRBJ2-1, the V gene TRBV11-2, with a possible D match to TRBD1 (5 bases). Germline CDR1 reads SGHAT; CDR2 reads FQNNGV. V shed 7 bases and J shed 7 bases, with 17 bases lying between them. This CDR3 has 14 residues. CDR3 nucleotide sequence: TGTGCCAGCACCACAGGTCCGAGCCGAAATGAGCAGTTCTTC. Translated, it gives CASTTGPSRNEQFF.

The chain employs TRBV27 and TRBJ2-3, with no clear D. Per germline, CDR1 MNHEY and CDR2 SMNVEV (reference sequence). The CDR3 consists of 18 residues. CDR3 loop: CTRSLRVSLLTQTDTQYF. In DNA, the CDR3 is TGTACCCGCAGTTTGAGAGTTTCCCTCCTGACCCAGACGGATACGCAGTATTTT.

The V and J genes are TRBV7-2 and TRBJ2-4; 8 bases fit TRBD2. The V gene end was trimmed by 6 bases and the J gene end by 0 bases; junction bases not matched to a gene: 10. Germline CDR1 SGHTA, CDR2 FQGNSA. This CDR3 region has 17 residues. CDR3 DNA sequence: TGTGCCAGCAGATTTAGGGCCAGCGGGGGAGCCAAAAACATTCAGTACTTC. Its protein is CASRFRASGGAKNIQYF.

This clonotype appeared many times. V usage is TRBV7-2 and J usage is TRBJ2-7; 12 bases are a match to TRBD2. Germline V lookup: CDR1 SGHTA, CDR2 FQGNSA. The ends lost 5 bases at V and 7 bases at J; junction bases unmatched: 9. The CDR3 has 15 residues. The CDR3 loop reads CASSLSSGGAKEQYF. The CDR3 DNA is TGTGCCAGCAGCCTGTCTAGCGGGGGGGCGAAAGAGCAGTACTTC.

V usage is TRBV19 and J usage is TRBJ2-7; no definite D call. The CDR3 has 13 amino acids. Germline lookup yields CDR1 LNHDA and CDR2 SQIVND (reference sequence). Trimming shortened V by 2 bases and J by 3 bases, and 8 bases separated the two germline ends. The CDR3 DNA reads as TGTGCCAGTAGTATAACCGTGGGCTACGAGCAGTACTTC. It is translated as CASSITVGYEQYF.

This clonotype was observed many times. The chain couples TRBV7-2 to TRBJ2-1; 9 bases are a match to TRBD1. CDR1 and CDR2 from the germline V gene are SGHTA and FQGNSA. Unmatched junction bases numbered 4, after V lost 1 base and J lost 9 bases. The CDR3 loop spans 14 amino acids. CDR3 in amino acids: CASSLDTGGREQFF. The CDR3 nucleotides are TGTGCCAGCAGCTTAGACACAGGGGGCCGTGAGCAGTTCTTC.

By its share, this clonotype is medium-sized. The chain recombines TRBV20-1 with TRBJ2-3; 12 nucleotides align to TRBD2. The CDR3 is 16 residues long. The V and J ends lost 0 bases and 4 bases, in that order; junction bases with no gene match: 5. CDR1 DFQATT and CDR2 SNEGSKA come from the germline V gene (reference sequence). CDR3 nucleotide sequence: TGCAGTGCTAGAGATCCTAGCGGGGGGGCCCCAGATACGCAGTATTTT. Translated, it gives CSARDPSGGAPDTQYF.

This clonotype was detected only a few times. The chain recombines TRBV5-1 with TRBJ1-1; no firm D call. Deletions cut 4 bases from V and 0 bases from J, with 7 bases between. This CDR3 comprises 13 residues. The V gene's germline CDR1 is SGHRS and CDR2 YFSETQ. CDR3 in amino acids: CASSDNLNTEAFF. CDR3 DNA sequence: TGCGCCAGCAGCGACAATTTGAACACTGAAGCTTTCTTT. Full variable domain (missing parts from reference TRBV5-1 and TRBJ1-1): KAGVTQTPRYLIKTRGQQVTLSCSPISGHRSVSWYQQTPGQGLQFLFEYFSETQRNKGNFPGRFSGRQFSNSRSEMNVSTLELGDSALYLCASSDNLNTEAFFGQGTRLTVV.

The V and J genes are TRBV7-2 and TRBJ2-5, with a tentative D call TRBD2 (6 bases). V dropped 2 bases and J dropped 5 bases, with 15 bases sitting between them. CDR1 SGHTA and CDR2 FQGNSA come from the germline V gene. This CDR3 spans 15 amino acids. The CDR3 protein is CASSLWGREQETQYF. The CDR3 nucleotides are TGTGCCAGCAGCTTATGGGGCCGGGAGCAGGAGACCCAGTACTTC.

A few counts support this clonotype. The chain uses TRBV3-1 and TRBJ1-2; no firm D call. This CDR3 spans 16 amino acids. Deletions cut 1 base from V and 4 bases from J, with 16 bases between. Germline V lookup: CDR1 LGHDT, CDR2 YNNKEL (reference sequence). Written as DNA, the CDR3 is TGTGCCAGCAGCCAAGCTTTGTCGAGTAGAAGCTATGGCTACACCTTC. It yields the protein CASSQALSSRSYGYTF.

In this sample, this clonotype turned up many times. The genes are TRBV5-6 and TRBJ2-2; TRBD2 matches at 14 bases. Germline-derived CDR1 and CDR2 are SGHDT and YYEEEE. The CDR3 runs 16 residues. Trimming cost V 3 bases and J 6 bases; bases outside gene matches: 4. This CDR3 is CASSWGLAGVSGELFF. The CDR3 DNA sequence: TGTGCCAGCAGCTGGGGACTAGCGGGAGTCTCCGGGGAGCTGTTTTTT.

Ten or more counts support this clonotype. J is TRBJ2-3 and V is TRBV5-1; 13 nucleotides align to TRBD2. This CDR3 region has 20 residues. The V segment lost 4 bases and the J segment 1 base; nucleotides outside the gene matches: 15. Germline assignment: CDR1 SGHRS and CDR2 YFSETQ. As DNA, the CDR3 is TGCGCCAGCAGCAGATCGGGACTAGCGGGATTGAACCGGGGCACAGATACGCAGTATTTT. Translating gives CASSRSGLAGLNRGTDTQYF.

The chain couples TRBV7-6 to TRBJ2-7; D remains ambiguous. The V and J ends lost 2 bases and 5 bases respectively, with 13 bases between them. The germline V gene has CDR1 SGHVS and CDR2 FNYEAQ. This CDR3 comprises 14 residues. CDR3 in amino acids: CASSLSALGNEQYF. In DNA, the CDR3 is TGTGCCAGCAGCTTATCGGCGTTGGGAAACGAGCAGTACTTC.

This clonotype showed up many times. The CDR3 loop is CASKFLRGPGEQFF. Written as DNA, the CDR3 is TGTGCCAGCAAATTCTTAAGGGGTCCCGGTGAGCAGTTCTTC. The chain carries TRBV7-8 and TRBJ2-1, with a tentative D call TRBD1 (5 bases). The CDR3 covers 14 residues. CDR1 SGHVS and CDR2 FQNEAQ come from the germline V gene. Trimming pared 7 bases from V and 9 bases from J, leaving 19 bases between. The full variable domain, its missing parts supplied by reference TRBV7-8 and TRBJ2-1, is GAGVSQSPRYKVAKRGQDVALRCDPISGHVSLFWYQQALGQGPEFLTYFQNEAQLDKSGLPSDRFFAERPEGSVSTLKIQRTQQEDSAVYLCASKFLRGPGEQFFGPGTRLTVL.

The chain has TRBV12-3 or TRBV12-4 and TRBJ2-7, with D perhaps TRBD1 or TRBD2 (7 bases each). V lost 3 bases to trimming and J lost 6 bases, with 15 bases between them. This CDR3 is built from 14 residues. The CDR3 reads CASSLAGRGREQYF. The CDR3 region has the DNA TGTGCCAGCAGTTTGGCGGGGAGGGGGCGCGAGCAGTACTTC.

This clonotype was detected many times. This rearrangement joins TRBV27 to TRBJ2-4; D not certain. V was trimmed by 3 bases and J by 2 bases, leaving 8 bases between them. Germline assignment: CDR1 MNHEY and CDR2 SMNVEV (reference sequence). This CDR3 is built from 14 residues. In nucleotides, the CDR3 is TGTGCCAGCAGTTTCATGAAGACCAAAAACATTCAGTACTTC. This gives the protein CASSFMKTKNIQYF.

The V gene is TRBV5-1, the J gene TRBJ1-1; the D gene is possibly TRBD1 (6 bases). The V gene's germline CDR1 is SGHRS and CDR2 YFSETQ. This CDR3 contains 14 residues. V lost 4 bases to trimming and J lost 4 bases, with 14 bases between them. The CDR3, as DNA: TGCGCCAGCAGCGTACAGGGCGGGGGCACTGAAGCTTTCTTT. Protein sequence: CASSVQGGGTEAFF. The full variable domain, completed using reference TRBV5-1 and TRBJ1-1, is KAGVTQTPRYLIKTRGQQVTLSCSPISGHRSVSWYQQTPGQGLQFLFEYFSETQRNKGNFPGRFSGRQFSNSRSEMNVSTLELGDSALYLCASSVQGGGTEAFFGQGTRLTVV.

This sequence joins TRBV3-1 and TRBJ2-3; tentatively, D is TRBD2 (5 bases). The germline gives CDR1 LGHDT, CDR2 YNNKEL (reference sequence). The V gene lost 3 bases and the J gene lost 1 base, with 5 bases spanning the gap. This CDR3 has 13 residues. The CDR3 DNA sequence: TGTGCCAGCAGCCAGCGGGGCACAGATACGCAGTATTTT. Amino acids: CASSQRGTDTQYF.

This rearrangement joins TRBV5-1 to TRBJ2-1, with 9 bases that match TRBD1. J was trimmed by 7 bases and V by 1 base; bases with no gene match: 6. This CDR3 spans 15 amino acids. Germline-derived CDR1 and CDR2 are SGHRS and YFSETQ. In nucleotides, the CDR3 is TGCGCCAGCAGCTTGAAGACAGGGGGTGTGAATGAGCAGTTCTTC. Translating it yields CASSLKTGGVNEQFF.

This clonotype appeared many times. The DNA is left out, because the CDR3 cannot be placed on it with certainty; the CDR3 is given as TCRdb lists it. This chain joins TRBV6-2 or TRBV6-3 and TRBJ2-1; the table gives TRBD2 as D, unverified against the DNA. In germline, CDR1 is MNHEY, CDR2 SVGEGT. The CDR3 is 13 amino acids long, termini counted. CDR3 sequence: CASSYVASGSLFF.

The sample holds a few counts of this clonotype. The V gene is TRBV5-1, the J gene TRBJ2-2; no clear D. This CDR3 region has 14 residues. V was shortened by 0 bases and J by 4 bases, with 7 bases between the two germline ends. Germline V gene sequence: CDR1 SGHRS, CDR2 YFSETQ. The CDR3 region is CASSLDLGTGELFF. The DNA for the CDR3 is TGCGCCAGCAGCTTGGATCTGGGCACCGGGGAGCTGTTTTTT. The whole variable domain, remainder taken from reference TRBV5-1 and TRBJ2-2, is KAGVTQTPRYLIKTRGQQVTLSCSPISGHRSVSWYQQTPGQGLQFLFEYFSETQRNKGNFPGRFSGRQFSNSRSEMNVSTLELGDSALYLCASSLDLGTGELFFGEGSRLTVL.